The clone carrying this T cell receptor beta chain has more than one count but fewer than ten. The identical CDR3 is also encoded by other nucleotide sequences in the sample. The length of the CDR3 is 13 residues. Trimming stripped 1 base from V and 0 bases from J, with 3 bases between. CDR1 SGHTA and CDR2 FQGTGA come from the germline V gene. These data come from a study of shared clonotypes between healthy human individuals. TCRdb's table, derived via immunoSEQ multiplex PCR, lists solely in-frame clones and lacks some. The sample lists fewer than 2.5 million clones; 80% to 95% were seen once. The material sequenced was naive CD4+ T cells from PBMCs. Subset: CD45RA+ positively selected. The sequence was obtained from a man younger than 30 in good health. Some clones in this sample may be carry-over from other donors' samples. The chain combines TRBV7-3 with TRBJ1-1; D gene ambiguous. The CDR3 nucleotides read TGTGCCAGCAGCTTAAGCCTGAACACTGAAGCTTTCTTT. The encoded protein is CASSLSLNTEAFF.